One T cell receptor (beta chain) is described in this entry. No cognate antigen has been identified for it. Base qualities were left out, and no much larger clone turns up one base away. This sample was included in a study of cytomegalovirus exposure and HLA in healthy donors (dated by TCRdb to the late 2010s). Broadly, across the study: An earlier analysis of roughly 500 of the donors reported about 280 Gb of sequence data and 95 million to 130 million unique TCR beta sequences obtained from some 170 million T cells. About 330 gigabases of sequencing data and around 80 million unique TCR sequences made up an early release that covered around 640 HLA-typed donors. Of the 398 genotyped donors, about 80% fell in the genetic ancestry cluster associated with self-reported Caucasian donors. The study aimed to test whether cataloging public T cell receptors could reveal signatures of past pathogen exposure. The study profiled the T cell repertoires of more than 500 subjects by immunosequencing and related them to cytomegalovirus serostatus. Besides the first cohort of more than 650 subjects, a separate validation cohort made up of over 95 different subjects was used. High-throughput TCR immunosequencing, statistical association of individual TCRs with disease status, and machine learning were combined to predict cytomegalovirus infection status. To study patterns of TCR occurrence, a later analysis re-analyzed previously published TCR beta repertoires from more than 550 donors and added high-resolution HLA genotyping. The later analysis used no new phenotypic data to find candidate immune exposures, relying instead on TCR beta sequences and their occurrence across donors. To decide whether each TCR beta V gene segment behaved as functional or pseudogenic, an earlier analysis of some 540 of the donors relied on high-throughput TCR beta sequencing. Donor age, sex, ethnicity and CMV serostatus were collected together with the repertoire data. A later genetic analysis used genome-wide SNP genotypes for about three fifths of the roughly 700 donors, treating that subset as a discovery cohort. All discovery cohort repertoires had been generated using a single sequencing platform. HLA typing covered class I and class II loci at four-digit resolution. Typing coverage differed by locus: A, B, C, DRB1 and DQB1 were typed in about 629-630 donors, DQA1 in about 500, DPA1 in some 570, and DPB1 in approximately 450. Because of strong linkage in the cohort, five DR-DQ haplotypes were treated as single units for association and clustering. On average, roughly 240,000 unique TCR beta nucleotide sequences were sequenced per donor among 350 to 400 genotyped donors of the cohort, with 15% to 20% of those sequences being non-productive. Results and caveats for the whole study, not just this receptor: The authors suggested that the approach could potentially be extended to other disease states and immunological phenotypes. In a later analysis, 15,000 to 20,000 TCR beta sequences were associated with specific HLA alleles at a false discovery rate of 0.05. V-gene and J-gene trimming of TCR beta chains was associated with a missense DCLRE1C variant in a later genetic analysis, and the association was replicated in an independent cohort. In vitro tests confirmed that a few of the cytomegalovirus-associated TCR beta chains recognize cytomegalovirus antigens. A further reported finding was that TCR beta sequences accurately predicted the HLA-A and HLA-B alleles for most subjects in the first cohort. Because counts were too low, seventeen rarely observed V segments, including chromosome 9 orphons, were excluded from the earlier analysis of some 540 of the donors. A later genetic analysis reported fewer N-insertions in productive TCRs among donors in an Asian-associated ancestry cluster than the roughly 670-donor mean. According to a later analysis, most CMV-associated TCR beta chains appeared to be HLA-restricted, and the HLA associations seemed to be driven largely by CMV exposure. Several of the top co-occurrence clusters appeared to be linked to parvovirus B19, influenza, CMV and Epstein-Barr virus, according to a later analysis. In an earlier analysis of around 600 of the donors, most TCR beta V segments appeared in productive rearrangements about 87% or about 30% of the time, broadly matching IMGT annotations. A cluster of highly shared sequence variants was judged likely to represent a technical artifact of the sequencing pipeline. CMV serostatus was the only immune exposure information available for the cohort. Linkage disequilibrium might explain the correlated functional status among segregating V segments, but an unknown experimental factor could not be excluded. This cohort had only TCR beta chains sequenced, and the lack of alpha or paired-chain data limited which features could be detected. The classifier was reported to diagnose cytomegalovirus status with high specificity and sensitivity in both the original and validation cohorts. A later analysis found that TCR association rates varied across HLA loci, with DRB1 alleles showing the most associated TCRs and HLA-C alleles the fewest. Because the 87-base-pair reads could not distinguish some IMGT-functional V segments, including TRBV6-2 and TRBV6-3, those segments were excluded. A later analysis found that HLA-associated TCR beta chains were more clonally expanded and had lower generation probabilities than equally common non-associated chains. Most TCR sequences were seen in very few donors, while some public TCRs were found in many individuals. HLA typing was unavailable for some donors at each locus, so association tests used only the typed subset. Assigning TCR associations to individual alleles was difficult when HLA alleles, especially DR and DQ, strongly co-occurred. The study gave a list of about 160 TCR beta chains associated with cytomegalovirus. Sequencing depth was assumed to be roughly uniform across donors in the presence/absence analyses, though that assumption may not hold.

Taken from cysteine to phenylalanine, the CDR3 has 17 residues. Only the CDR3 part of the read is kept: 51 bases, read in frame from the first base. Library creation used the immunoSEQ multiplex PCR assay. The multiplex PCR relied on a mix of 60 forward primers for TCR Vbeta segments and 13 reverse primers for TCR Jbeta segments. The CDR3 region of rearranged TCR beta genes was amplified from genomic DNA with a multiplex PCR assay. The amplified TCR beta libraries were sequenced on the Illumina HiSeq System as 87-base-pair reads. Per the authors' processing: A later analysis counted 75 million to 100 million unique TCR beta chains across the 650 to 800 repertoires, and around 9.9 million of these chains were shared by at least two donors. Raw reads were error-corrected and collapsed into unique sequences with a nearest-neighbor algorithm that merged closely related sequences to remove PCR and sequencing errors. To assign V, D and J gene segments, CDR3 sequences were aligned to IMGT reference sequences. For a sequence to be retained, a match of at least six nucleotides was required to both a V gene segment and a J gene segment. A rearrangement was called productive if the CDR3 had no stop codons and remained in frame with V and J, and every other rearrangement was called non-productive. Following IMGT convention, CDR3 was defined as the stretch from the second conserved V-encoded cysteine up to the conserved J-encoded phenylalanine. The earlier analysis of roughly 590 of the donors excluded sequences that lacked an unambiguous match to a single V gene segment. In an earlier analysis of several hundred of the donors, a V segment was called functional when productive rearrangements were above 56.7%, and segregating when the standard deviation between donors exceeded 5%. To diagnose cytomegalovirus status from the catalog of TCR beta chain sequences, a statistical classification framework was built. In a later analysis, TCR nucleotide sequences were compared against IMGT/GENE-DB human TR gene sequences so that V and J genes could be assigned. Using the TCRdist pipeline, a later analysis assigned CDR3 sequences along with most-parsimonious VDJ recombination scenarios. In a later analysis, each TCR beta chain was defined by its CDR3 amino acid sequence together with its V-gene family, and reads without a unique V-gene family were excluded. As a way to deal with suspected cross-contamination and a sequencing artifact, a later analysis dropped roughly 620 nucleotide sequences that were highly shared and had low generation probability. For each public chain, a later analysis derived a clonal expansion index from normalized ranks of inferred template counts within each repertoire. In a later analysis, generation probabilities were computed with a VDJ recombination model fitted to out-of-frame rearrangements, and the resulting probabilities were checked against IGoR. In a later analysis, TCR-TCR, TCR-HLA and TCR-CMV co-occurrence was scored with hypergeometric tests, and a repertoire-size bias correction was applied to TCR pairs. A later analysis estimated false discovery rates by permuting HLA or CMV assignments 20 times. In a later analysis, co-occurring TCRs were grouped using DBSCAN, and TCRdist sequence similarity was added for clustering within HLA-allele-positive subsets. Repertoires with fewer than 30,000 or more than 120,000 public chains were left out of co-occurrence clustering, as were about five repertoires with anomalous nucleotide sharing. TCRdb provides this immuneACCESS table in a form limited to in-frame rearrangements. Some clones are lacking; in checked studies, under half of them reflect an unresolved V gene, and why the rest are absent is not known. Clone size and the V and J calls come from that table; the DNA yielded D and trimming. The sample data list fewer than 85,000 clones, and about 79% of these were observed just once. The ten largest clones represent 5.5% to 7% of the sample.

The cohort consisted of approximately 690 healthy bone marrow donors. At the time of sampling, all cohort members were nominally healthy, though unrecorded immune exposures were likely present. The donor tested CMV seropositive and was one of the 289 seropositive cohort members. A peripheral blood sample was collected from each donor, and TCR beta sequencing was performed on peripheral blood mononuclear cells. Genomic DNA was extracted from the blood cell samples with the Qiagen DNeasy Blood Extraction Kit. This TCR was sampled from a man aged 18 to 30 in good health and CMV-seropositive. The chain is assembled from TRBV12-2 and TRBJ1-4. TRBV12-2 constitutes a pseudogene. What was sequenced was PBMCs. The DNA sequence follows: TGTGCAAGTCGCTTCCCACCGACGGGGGGGCCTAATGAAAAACTGTTTTTT. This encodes CASRFPPTGGPNEKLFF.